Listed here are 3 T cell receptor beta chains from one sample, sequenced in a study of blood T cell repertoires in COVID-19. Sequencing was performed with immunoSEQ multiplex PCR; in TCRdb, only in-frame clones are kept and a portion is missing. The sample has fewer than 150,000 clones, 70% to 85% seen once. Sequences were obtained from peripheral blood. These TCRs come from a woman aged 45 to 65 with acute or convalescent COVID-19.

CDR3 nucleotide sequence: TGTGCCAGCAGCTCGTCCATGGGCGGGGGGCCGAGTTCCTACGAGCAGTACTTC. This codes for CASSSSMGGGPSSYEQYF. The V call is TRBV13, the J call TRBJ2-7; 8 positions match TRBD2. Trimming at V came to 4 bases and at J to 1 base, leaving 15 bases not matched to a gene. The germline V gene encodes CDR1 PRHDT and CDR2 FYEKMQ (reference sequence). The CDR3 covers 18 residues.

V usage is TRBV6-5 and J usage is TRBJ2-2, with D hard to call. CDR3 length equals 14 residues. Trimming pared 6 bases from V and 0 bases from J, leaving 8 bases between. Looked up from germline, CDR1 is MNHEY and CDR2 is SVGAGI. CDR3 sequence: CASRLDANTGELFF. CDR3 nucleotide sequence: TGTGCCAGCAGATTAGATGCGAACACCGGGGAGCTGTTTTTT.

V gene TRBV6-5 combines with J gene TRBJ2-5; D is unclear. The CDR3 totals 14 residues. V was clipped by 8 bases and J by 7 bases, with 20 bases between them. Germline CDR1 MNHEY, CDR2 SVGAGI. The CDR3 loop reads CASHPLIRVGTQYF. CDR3 coding DNA: TGTGCCAGCCACCCATTAATTCGGGTAGGGACCCAGTACTTC.